This T cell receptor beta chain appears in the sequencing data of a study of spatial heterogeneity in lung cancer. At the level of the study: The library had UMIs, and each TCR and UMI pair averaged more than ten raw reads.

Every individual TCR cDNA molecule carried its own unique molecular identifier, which allowed correction of PCR and sequencing errors. TCRdb itself ran the 5' RACE reads through MiXCR, one entry per CDR3 protein. The sample lists approximately 10,000 distinct CDR3 sequences; roughly 6.4% were seen once. Trimming removed 6 bases from V and 3 bases from J; junction bases left unmatched: 5. The CDR3 is 14 residues long. Germline CDR1 reads SGHTA; CDR2 reads FQGNSA. Time point of the sample: sample taken at primary tumor resection. There were 72 donors, all of them untreated patients with early-stage non-small cell lung cancer. Material for sequencing was whole RNA from tumor, nontumor lung or frozen PBMC, left unsorted.

The chain has TRBV7-2 and TRBJ2-3, with 8 bases identical to TRBD2. The receptor comes from a male donor with early-stage non-small cell lung cancer. Sequencing used normal lung tissue next to the tumor, obtained at surgery. CDR3 loop: CASRPSGRTDTQYF. The CDR3 coding sequence is TGTGCCAGCAGACCCAGCGGGAGAACAGATACGCAGTATTTT.